This record covers a single TCR beta chain. The CDR3 consists of 12 residues. Germline values: CDR1 MDHEN, CDR2 SYDVKM. The sample belongs to a study of blood T cell repertoires in COVID-19. On the study more broadly: The cDNA or gDNA used as material had been derived from T cells, B-cell-depleted T cells, or PBMCs.

Using immunoSEQ multiplex PCR, the repertoire was profiled, and TCRdb retains in-frame clones only, with some absent. Of about 250,000 clones listed, around 86% are singletons. Seattle participants joined during active infection and were tracked over time. The sequence was obtained from a woman of 80 years or more with COVID-19, enrolled during active disease. Sequenced material: peripheral blood. This chain joins TRBV28 and TRBJ1-3; no clear D. CDR3 DNA: TGTGGAATTCGGGAGGTCGGAAACACCATATATTTT. It encodes CGIREVGNTIYF. Variable domain in full (rest from reference TRBV28 and TRBJ1-3): DVKVTQSSRYLVKRTGEKVFLECVQDMDHENMFWYRQDPGLGLRLIYFSYDVKMKEKGDIPEGYSVSREKKERFSLILESASTNQTSMYLCGIREVGNTIYFGEGSWLTVV.